Below, 28 T cell receptor beta chains from the same sample are listed, as sequenced in a study of blood T cell repertoires in COVID-19. Clones were read by immunoSEQ multiplex PCR, and TCRdb kept only the in-frame ones, dropping some. The sample records fewer than 300,000 clones, around 79% being singletons. Material for sequencing was peripheral blood. The origin of the receptors is a woman aged 80 or over with acute or convalescent COVID-19.

V is TRBV5-6 and J is TRBJ2-7, with 9 positions matching TRBD1. Per germline, CDR1 SGHDT and CDR2 YYEEEE. The CDR3 covers 12 residues. The V and J ends lost 4 bases and 6 bases, in that order; junction bases with no gene match: 2. CDR3 region: CASSRQGGEQYF. CDR3 bases: TGTGCCAGCAGCCGACAGGGGGGCGAGCAGTACTTC.

The chain is built from TRBV3-1 (or the pseudogene TRBV3-2) and TRBJ1-5; D gene uncertain. CDR1 and CDR2 from the germline V gene are LGHDT and YNNKEL (reference sequence). CDR3 length: 13 amino acids. With 8 bases removed from V and 2 bases from J, the gap between germline ends came to 10 bases. CDR3 DNA sequence: TGTGCCAGCGGCTCGTTCGGCAATCAGCCCCAGCATTTT. The encoded protein is CASGSFGNQPQHF.

The rearrangement uses TRBV7-9 and TRBJ2-1; D gene ambiguous. V was pared by 5 bases and J by 4 bases, with 9 bases between. The germline V gene has CDR1 SEHNR and CDR2 FQNEAQ (reference sequence). The length of the CDR3 is 13 residues. The CDR3, as DNA: TGTGCCAGCAGCACCGACATTTACAATGAGCAGTTCTTC. It yields the protein CASSTDIYNEQFF.

Points on this clone: Other DNA sequences in the sample encode the same CDR3. The CDR3 DNA reads as TGTGCCAGCAGCTTGGGACAGGGGAGCACAGATACGCAGTATTTT. Its translation: CASSLGQGSTDTQYF. This chain uses TRBV5-6 with TRBJ2-3; TRBD1 matches at 8 bases. The CDR3 totals 15 residues. Per germline, CDR1 SGHDT and CDR2 YYEEEE. V shed 0 bases and J 0 bases; nucleotides not matched to a gene: 0. Supplemented by reference TRBV5-6 and TRBJ2-3, the full variable domain reads DAGVTQSPTHLIKTRGQQVTLRCSPKSGHDTVSWYQQALGQGPQFIFQYYEEEERQRGNFPDRFSGHQFPNYSSELNVNALLLGDSALYLCASSLGQGSTDTQYFGPGTRLTVL.

J is TRBJ2-5 and V is TRBV5-8, with TRBD1 matching over 9 bases. The CDR3 runs to 15 residues. V shed 10 bases and J 0 bases; nucleotides not matched to a gene: 10. Germline CDR1 reads SGHTS; CDR2 reads YDEGEE. The CDR3 nucleotides read TGTGCCTCACGGACAGGGGAACGATACCAAGAGACCCAGTACTTC. Protein product: CASRTGERYQETQYF.

This clone has only a few counts. The chain couples TRBV5-1 to TRBJ1-6; a weak D match, TRBD1 (6 bases). V was pared by 0 bases and J by 8 bases, with 12 bases between. Germline values: CDR1 SGHRS, CDR2 YFSETQ. This CDR3 has 15 residues. The CDR3 DNA is TGCGCCAGCAGCTTGGGCGGACAGAAAGATTCACCCCTCCACTTT. This codes for CASSLGGQKDSPLHF.

This clone was found a few times. V is TRBV5-4 and J is TRBJ1-2, with 7 positions matching TRBD1. CDR3 length equals 13 residues. V shed 4 bases, J shed 8 bases, and the junction held 8 bases outside the gene matches. Germline CDR1 and CDR2: SGHNT and YYREEE (reference sequence). CDR3 loop: CASSVRGNQGYTF. In nucleotides, the CDR3 is TGTGCCAGCAGCGTCAGGGGGAATCAGGGCTACACCTTC. The full variable domain, with the rest looked up from reference TRBV5-4 and TRBJ1-2, is ETGVTQSPTHLIKTRGQQVTLRCSSQSGHNTVSWYQQALGQGPQFIFQYYREEENGRGNFPPRFSGLQFPNYSSELNVNALELDDSALYLCASSVRGNQGYTFGSGTRLTVV.

J is TRBJ2-7 and V is TRBV10-1, with TRBD2 matching 10 bases. Germline V gene sequence: CDR1 WNHNN, CDR2 SYGVQD (reference sequence). Trimming cost V 2 bases and J 3 bases; bases outside gene matches: 4. CDR3 length equals 15 residues. The DNA for the CDR3 is TGCGCCAGCAGTGAGGGACTAGCGGAGATCTACGAGCAGTACTTC. Translated: CASSEGLAEIYEQYF.

This clone was seen more than once but under ten times. The chain recombines TRBV2 with TRBJ1-1; 8 positions match TRBD1. This CDR3 contains 15 residues. CDR1 is SNHLY, CDR2 FYNNEI, per germline. V gave up 6 bases and J gave up 1 base; unmatched junction bases: 7. In DNA, the CDR3 is TGTGCCAGCAGAGAATTGACAGGGGCGAACACTGAAGCTTTCTTT. This codes for CASRELTGANTEAFF.

The rearrangement joins TRBV18 to TRBJ1-4, with 7 bases fitting TRBD1. The CDR3 runs to 15 residues. The germline V gene has CDR1 KGHSH and CDR2 LQKENI. The trim removed 3 bases at V and 8 bases at J, leaving 9 bases unmatched. The CDR3 spells CASSPSGQPLEKLFF. The DNA for the CDR3 is TGTGCCAGCTCACCCTCGGGACAGCCTTTGGAAAAACTGTTTTTT.

This clone was seen just once. The chain carries TRBV5-4 and TRBJ2-1; 14 nucleotides align to TRBD2. Germline-derived CDR1 and CDR2 are SGHNT and YYREEE (reference sequence). The length of the CDR3 is 16 residues. V was clipped by 2 bases and J by 10 bases; unmatched bases: 8. The DNA for the CDR3 is TGTGCCAGCAGCTTCCCGGGACTAGCGGGAGTGCAGGAGCAGTTCTTC. Translated: CASSFPGLAGVQEQFF.

The chain combines TRBV12-3 or TRBV12-4 with TRBJ2-1; D is perhaps TRBD1 (6 bases). Trimming removed 10 bases at V and 6 bases at J, with 13 bases between. The CDR3 consists of 12 residues. Here the CDR3 reads CATLGGSNEQFF. CDR3 sequence (DNA): TGTGCCACCCTAGGGGGTTCCAATGAGCAGTTCTTC.

The V gene is TRBV2, the J gene TRBJ1-5, with D uncertain. This CDR3 has 14 amino acids. The V gene lost 1 base and the J gene lost 2 bases, with 6 bases spanning the gap. Germline-derived CDR1 and CDR2 are SNHLY and FYNNEI. The CDR3 DNA sequence: TGTGCCAGCAGTGAAGTGTCAGGCAATCAGCCCCAGCATTTT. It codes for CASSEVSGNQPQHF.

This clone has only a few counts. The chain carries TRBV11-2 and TRBJ2-3, with TRBD2 matching 11 bases. Per germline, CDR1 SGHAT and CDR2 FQNNGV. The CDR3 consists of 17 residues. Losses at the gene ends were 3 bases for V and 0 bases for J; bases not matched to a gene: 5. The CDR3, as DNA: TGTGCCAGCAGCTTCGCGGGGACTAGCGGAAGCACAGATACGCAGTATTTT. This translates into CASSFAGTSGSTDTQYF.

This sequence joins TRBV12-3 or TRBV12-4 and TRBJ1-1; possible D gene TRBD1, 6 bases. The CDR3 covers 13 residues. V gave up 7 bases and J gave up 5 bases, with 14 bases separating them. The CDR3 here is CASTRGAGTEAFF. CDR3 DNA sequence: TGTGCCAGCACACGGGGGGCAGGGACTGAAGCTTTCTTT.

The chain links TRBV5-1 to TRBJ2-1, with D perhaps matching TRBD1 (6 bases). The CDR3 spans 13 residues. Germline loops: CDR1 SGHRS, CDR2 YFSETQ. The V end was cut by 0 bases, the J end by 8 bases, with 9 bases between. CDR3 loop: CASSLARGHEQFF. In DNA, the CDR3 is TGCGCCAGCAGCTTGGCCAGGGGCCATGAGCAGTTCTTC.

The rearrangement links TRBV6-5 to TRBJ2-3; 8 bases line up with TRBD1. CDR1 and CDR2 from the germline V gene are MNHEY and SVGAGI. CDR3 size: 16 residues. With 0 bases clipped from V and 2 bases from J, the junction kept 4 bases outside the gene matches. CDR3 sequence reads: CASSYSGQAFTDTQYF. The CDR3 nucleotides are TGTGCCAGCAGTTACTCGGGACAGGCCTTCACAGATACGCAGTATTTT.

The chain links TRBV27 to TRBJ2-2; D possibly corresponds to TRBD2 (5 bases). The germline V gene encodes CDR1 MNHEY and CDR2 SMNVEV (reference sequence). This CDR3 comprises 19 residues. V dropped 5 bases and J dropped 1 base, with 23 bases sitting between them. CDR3 residues: CASSLGVPREGLNTGELFF. Written as DNA, the CDR3 is TGTGCCAGCAGTCTCGGGGTTCCCCGGGAAGGTCTGAACACCGGGGAGCTGTTTTTT.

V is TRBV12-5 and J is TRBJ1-2; a possible D gene is TRBD1 (6 bases). Trimming cost V 1 base and J 8 bases, with 17 bases left between them. The germline CDR1 and CDR2 sequences are LGHNT and FRNRAP. The CDR3 runs 15 residues. The CDR3 reads CASGLAGQTGKGYTF. The CDR3 DNA follows: TGTGCTAGTGGTTTGGCTGGACAGACGGGGAAGGGCTACACCTTC.

The chain has TRBV2 and TRBJ2-3, with 7 bases aligning to TRBD1. V shed 5 bases and J 2 bases; nucleotides not matched to a gene: 7. Germline-derived CDR1 and CDR2 are SNHLY and FYNNEI. This CDR3 comprises 15 residues. The CDR3 nucleotides read TGTGCCAGCAGTCAACAGGGGTCCATCACAGATACGCAGTATTTT. Translating it yields CASSQQGSITDTQYF.

V usage is TRBV5-1 and J usage is TRBJ2-5, with D possibly TRBD2 on 6 matching bases. V was pared by 3 bases and J by 3 bases, with 12 bases between. The CDR3 covers 14 residues. Germline lookup yields CDR1 SGHRS and CDR2 YFSETQ. As DNA, the CDR3 is TGCGCCAGCAGCTCCGGGACTCCTAAAGAGACCCAGTACTTC. Translation gives CASSSGTPKETQYF.

V gene TRBV5-4 combines with J gene TRBJ1-4; 7 bases are a match to TRBD1. This CDR3 contains 14 residues. CDR1 is SGHNT and CDR2 is YYREEE in the germline V gene (reference sequence). Trimming removed 4 bases from V and 6 bases from J; junction bases left unmatched: 6. CDR3 bases: TGTGCCAGCAGCCCGGGACAGCGGGATGAAAAACTGTTTTTT. Translating it yields CASSPGQRDEKLFF.

The chain combines TRBV18 with TRBJ1-2; TRBD1 matches 9 bases. V shed 6 bases and J 8 bases; nucleotides not matched to a gene: 13. The CDR3 covers 15 residues. Per the germline V gene, CDR1 is KGHSH and CDR2 is LQKENI. CDR3 amino acids: CASSYGQGSSKGYTF. The DNA of the CDR3 is TGTGCCAGCTCTTACGGACAGGGGTCGTCGAAAGGCTACACCTTC.

This clone was detected a few times. The chain recombines TRBV4-1 with TRBJ2-7; D might be TRBD1 (5 bases). Germline-derived CDR1 and CDR2 are MGHRA and YSYEKL. The CDR3 extends over 17 amino acids. V was trimmed by 0 bases and J by 2 bases, leaving 17 bases between them. CDR3 nucleotides: TGCGCCAGCAGCCAAGATTTACAGCGAAGGGGAACCTACGAGCAGTACTTC. This translates into CASSQDLQRRGTYEQYF.

The rearrangement links TRBV2 to TRBJ2-7, with a weak D call TRBD2 (6 bases). The CDR3 extends over 15 amino acids. CDR1 and CDR2 (germline): SNHLY, FYNNEI. Trimming stripped 4 bases from V and 6 bases from J, with 19 bases between. The CDR3: CASSGALALRGEQYF. The CDR3 bases are TGTGCCAGCAGTGGCGCACTAGCTCTGAGAGGCGAGCAGTACTTC.

This clone was counted a few times. V usage is TRBV5-4 and J usage is TRBJ2-5; the match to TRBD2 covers 10 bases. Losses at the gene ends were 0 bases for V and 2 bases for J; bases not matched to a gene: 10. CDR1 and CDR2 from the germline V gene are SGHNT and YYREEE (reference sequence). The CDR3 is 18 amino acids. The CDR3 protein is CASSLDGLAGVWQETQYF. CDR3 in DNA: TGTGCCAGCAGCTTGGATGGTCTAGCGGGAGTGTGGCAAGAGACCCAGTACTTC.

This chain joins TRBV18 and TRBJ1-2, with TRBD1 matching over 7 bases. The CDR3 has 15 residues. J was trimmed by 0 bases and V by 4 bases; bases with no gene match: 5. Per germline, CDR1 KGHSH and CDR2 LQKENI. CDR3 sequence reads: CASSLRTGANYGYTF. DNA for the CDR3: TGTGCCAGCTCACTCCGGACAGGAGCTAACTATGGCTACACCTTC.

The genes are TRBV19 and TRBJ2-1, with 11 nucleotides matching TRBD2. The CDR3 totals 17 residues. Losses at the gene ends were 6 bases for V and 8 bases for J; bases not matched to a gene: 15. From germline, CDR1 is LNHDA and CDR2 SQIVND (reference sequence). The CDR3 here is CASSHLGLAVEVHEQFF. The CDR3 nucleotides are TGTGCCAGTAGCCATTTGGGACTAGCGGTAGAAGTCCATGAGCAGTTCTTC. Supplemented by reference TRBV19 and TRBJ2-1, the full variable domain reads DGGITQSPKYLFRKEGQNVTLSCEQNLNHDAMYWYRQDPGQGLRLIYYSQIVNDFQKGDIAEGYSVSREKKESFPLTVTSAQKNPTAFYLCASSHLGLAVEVHEQFFGPGTRLTVL.